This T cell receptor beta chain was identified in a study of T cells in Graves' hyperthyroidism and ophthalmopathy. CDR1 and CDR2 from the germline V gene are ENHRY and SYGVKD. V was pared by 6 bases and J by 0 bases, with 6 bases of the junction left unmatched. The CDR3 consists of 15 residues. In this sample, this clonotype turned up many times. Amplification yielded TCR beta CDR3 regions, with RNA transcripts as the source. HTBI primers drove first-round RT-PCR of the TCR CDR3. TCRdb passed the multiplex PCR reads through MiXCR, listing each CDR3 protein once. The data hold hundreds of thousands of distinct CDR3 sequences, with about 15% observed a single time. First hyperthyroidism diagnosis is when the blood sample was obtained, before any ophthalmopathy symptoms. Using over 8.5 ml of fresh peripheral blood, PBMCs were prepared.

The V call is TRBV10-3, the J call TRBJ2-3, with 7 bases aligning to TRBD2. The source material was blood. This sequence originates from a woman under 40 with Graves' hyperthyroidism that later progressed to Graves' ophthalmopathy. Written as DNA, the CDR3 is TGTGCCATCAGGCGGGACTATACTAGCACAGATACGCAGTATTTT. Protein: CAIRRDYTSTDTQYF.